The 13 T cell receptor beta chains below were found in one sample sequenced in a study of CD8 T cells in ankylosing spondylitis. Study results and caveats: There was a TCR beta motif, made of several highly homologous variants, that appeared characteristic of ankylosing spondylitis blood.

TCRdb independently ran MiXCR on the 5' RACE reads; one entry per CDR3 protein. The sample records fewer than 400,000 distinct CDR3 sequences, about a fifth being singletons. No antigens are known for them. Sequencing used blood, either unsorted or a sorted T cell fraction (not recorded which). The receptors shown here come from a male donor with ankylosing spondylitis.

This clonotype has a handful of counts. The chain carries TRBV20-1 and TRBJ2-5; D call uncertain. Per germline, CDR1 DFQATT and CDR2 SNEGSKA (reference sequence). V was clipped by 0 bases and J by 6 bases, with 14 bases between them. This CDR3 is built from 14 residues. CDR3 residues: CSAREEIPSQTQYF. CDR3 nucleotide sequence: TGCAGTGCTAGAGAGGAGATCCCTTCCCAGACCCAGTACTTC.

V gene TRBV6-1 combines with J gene TRBJ2-1, with 8 bases that match TRBD2. V was clipped by 8 bases and J by 6 bases; unmatched bases: 6. The CDR3 runs 13 residues. Per the germline V gene, CDR1 is MNHNS and CDR2 is SASEGT. This CDR3 is CASGGLVSNEQFF. The CDR3 DNA follows: TGTGCCAGCGGGGGACTAGTCTCCAATGAGCAGTTCTTC.

The rearrangement joins TRBV4-2 to TRBJ2-3; 7 bases are shared with TRBD2. The CDR3 has 15 amino acids. Germline V gene data show CDR1 as LGHNA and CDR2 as YNFKEQ. Trimming took 3 bases from V and 4 from J; bases not matched to a gene: 7. The DNA for the CDR3 is TGTGCCAGCAGCCAGAGGACTAGTGATGCAGATACGCAGTATTTT. It specifies CASSQRTSDADTQYF.

Concerning this clonotype: Compared with germline, one end of the junction differs, possibly owing to a read error. The V call is TRBV5-1, the J call TRBJ2-7; TRBD2 aligns across 9 bases. This CDR3 is built from 14 residues. The germline CDR1 and CDR2 sequences are SGHRS and YFSETQ. Here the CDR3 DNA reads TGTGCCAGCAGCTTGGTAGCGGGAGCCTACGAGCAGTACTTC. As protein: CASSLVAGAYEQYF. Together with reference TRBV5-1 and TRBJ2-7, the CDR3 gives the full variable domain: KAGVTQTPRYLIKTRGQQVTLSCSPISGHRSVSWYQQTPGQGLQFLFEYFSETQRNKGNFPGRFSGRQFSNSRSEMNVSTLELGDSALYLCASSLVAGAYEQYFGPGTRLTVT.

The chain carries TRBV28 and TRBJ1-5, with D possibly TRBD1 on 5 matching bases. Germline values: CDR1 MDHEN, CDR2 SYDVKM. V dropped 5 bases and J dropped 7 bases, with 15 bases sitting between them. CDR3 length equals 14 residues. The CDR3 spells CASSGRGGIQPQHF. CDR3 sequence (DNA): TGTGCCAGCAGTGGGCGCGGGGGTATCCAGCCCCAGCATTTT.

This clonotype has ten or more counts. The V gene is TRBV7-2, the J gene TRBJ1-5; no clear D gene. Germline V gene lookup returns CDR1 SGHTA and CDR2 FQGNSA. This CDR3 contains 14 residues. V lost 1 base and J lost 6, with 10 bases in between. CDR3: CASSLDRVTQPQHF. CDR3 nucleotide sequence: TGTGCCAGCAGCTTAGATAGGGTTACTCAGCCCCAGCATTTT.

The table lists this clonotype with a few counts. The V gene is TRBV20-1, the J gene TRBJ2-7; 9 nucleotides agree with TRBD1. Unmatched junction bases numbered 11, after V lost 4 bases and J lost 4 bases. CDR3 length equals 15 residues. Germline lookup yields CDR1 DFQATT and CDR2 SNEGSKA (reference sequence). In DNA form, the CDR3 reads TGCAGTGCTATTGGACCGGGACAGGGCCCTTACGAGCAGTACTTC. Residues: CSAIGPGQGPYEQYF.

The gene calls are TRBV12-3 or TRBV12-4 and TRBJ2-7; either TRBD1 or TRBD2 may supply D (5 bases each). V was shortened by 7 bases and J by 4 bases, with 17 bases between the two germline ends. CDR3 size: 14 residues. The CDR3 region has the DNA TGTGCCAGCATGAAGGGGACGGACTTATACGAGCAGTACTTC. Translating it yields CASMKGTDLYEQYF.

Concerning this clonotype: The junction departs from the called germline gene at one end, perhaps through a read error. The V call is TRBV12-3 or TRBV12-4, the J call TRBJ2-3; D unresolved. This CDR3 comprises 13 residues. CDR3 amino acids: CATSLRSTDTQYF. CDR3 nucleotides: TGTGCCACCAGTCTCCGTAGCACAGATACGCAGTATTTT.

This clonotype appeared a few times. The chain combines TRBV27 with TRBJ2-3; D not certain. Germline V CDR1 and CDR2: MNHEY, SMNVEV (reference sequence). CDR3 length: 13 residues. V gave up 3 bases and J gave up 2 bases, with 6 bases separating them. The chain's CDR3 is CASSFSTTDTQYF. The CDR3 DNA sequence: TGTGCCAGCAGTTTTTCCACCACAGATACGCAGTATTTT.

The DNA of the CDR3 is TGTGCCAGCAGTGACGGTCCGTTCCCACCCCTCCACTTT. Protein sequence: CASSDGPFPPLHF. The V call is TRBV12-3 or TRBV12-4, the J call TRBJ1-6, with D unresolved. The germline V and J ends were trimmed by 5 bases and 11 bases, with 13 bases remaining between them. The CDR3 runs 13 residues.

V is TRBV7-7 and J is TRBJ2-5; D tentatively reads TRBD1 or TRBD2 (5 bases each). V was pared by 3 bases and J by 5 bases, with 16 bases between. Germline V gene lookup returns CDR1 SSHAT and CDR2 FNYEAQ (reference sequence). CDR3 length: 15 residues. Written as DNA, the CDR3 is TGTGCCAGCAGCTTCTTGGGACCAGAGGGTGAGACCCAGTACTTC. This translates into CASSFLGPEGETQYF.

This chain joins TRBV4-1 and TRBJ2-7; 7 bases match TRBD1. The CDR3 is 15 residues long. Germline CDR1 and CDR2: MGHRA and YSYEKL. With V trimmed by 0 bases and J by 4 bases, 6 bases remained unmatched. CDR3 sequence reads: CASSQDQQGFYEQYF. As DNA, the CDR3 is TGCGCCAGCAGCCAAGACCAACAGGGGTTTTACGAGCAGTACTTC.